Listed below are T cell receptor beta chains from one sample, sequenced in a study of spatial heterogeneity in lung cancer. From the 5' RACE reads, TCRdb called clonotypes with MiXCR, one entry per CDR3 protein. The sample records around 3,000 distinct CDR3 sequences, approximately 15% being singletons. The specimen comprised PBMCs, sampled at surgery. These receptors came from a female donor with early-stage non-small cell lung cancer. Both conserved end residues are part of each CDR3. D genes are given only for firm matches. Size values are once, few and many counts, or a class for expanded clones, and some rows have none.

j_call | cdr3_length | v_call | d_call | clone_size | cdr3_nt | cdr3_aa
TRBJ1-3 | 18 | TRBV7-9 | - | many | TGTGCCAGCAGCTTAGAGGTATGGGGGACCCGCTCTGGAAACACCATATATTTT | CASSLEVWGTRSGNTIYF
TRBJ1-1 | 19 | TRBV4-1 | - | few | TGCGCCAGCAGCCAAGATGATTCCCAGGGCGCCAGCATGAACACTGAAGCTTTCTTT | CASSQDDSQGASMNTEAFF
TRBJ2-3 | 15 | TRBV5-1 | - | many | TGCGCCAGCAGCTTGCCTGAGCGGATCACAGATACGCAGTATTTT | CASSLPERITDTQYF
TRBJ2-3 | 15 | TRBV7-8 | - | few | TGTGCCAGCAGCGACGCAGAGGGCCGGACAGATACGCAGTATTTT | CASSDAEGRTDTQYF
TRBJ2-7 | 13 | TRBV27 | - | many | TGTGCCAGCAGTCCTGGTAGCGGCTACGAGCAGTACTTC | CASSPGSGYEQYF
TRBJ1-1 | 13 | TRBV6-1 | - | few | TGTGCCAGCAGTGAGGGAGGGGGCACTGAAGCTTTCTTT | CASSEGGGTEAFF
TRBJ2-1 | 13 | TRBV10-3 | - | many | TGTGCCATCAGAACCGGGACCCACAATGAGCAGTTCTTC | CAIRTGTHNEQFF
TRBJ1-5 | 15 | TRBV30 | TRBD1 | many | TGTGCCTGGAGTCCCCAAGACAGGGTAAATCAGCCCCAGCATTTT | CAWSPQDRVNQPQHF
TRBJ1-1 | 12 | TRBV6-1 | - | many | TGTGCCAGCAGTGTGGGAGAAACTGAAGCTTTCTTT | CASSVGETEAFF
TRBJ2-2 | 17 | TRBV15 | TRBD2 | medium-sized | TGTGCCACCAGCAGCGCCCTAGCGGGGGCGAACACCGGGGAGCTGTTTTTT | CATSSALAGANTGELFF
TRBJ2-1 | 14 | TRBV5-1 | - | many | TGCGCCAGCAGCTTGGGTGGGGACTACAATGAGCAGTTCTTC | CASSLGGDYNEQFF
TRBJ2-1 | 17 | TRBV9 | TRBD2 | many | TGTGCCAGCAGCCCACTAGCGGGGGGGAGCTCCTACAATGAGCAGTTCTTC | CASSPLAGGSSYNEQFF
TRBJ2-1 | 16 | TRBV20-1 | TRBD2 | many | TGCAGTGCTAGAGATCGATGGGGGGGTGGTCGCAATGAGCAGTTCTTC | CSARDRWGGGRNEQFF
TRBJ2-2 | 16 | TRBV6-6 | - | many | TGTGCCAGCACCATTAGGCCGGGGCTGAACACCGGGGAGCTGTTTTTT | CASTIRPGLNTGELFF
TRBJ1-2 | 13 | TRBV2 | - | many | TGTGCAAGCAGCGAACAGGGTAACCGTGGCTACACCTTC | CASSEQGNRGYTF
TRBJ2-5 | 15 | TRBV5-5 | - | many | TGTGCCAGCAGCTTACAGCTGAGGGTCCAAGAGACCCAGTACTTC | CASSLQLRVQETQYF
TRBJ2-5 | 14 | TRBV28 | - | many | TGTGCCAGCAGTGGGTCCTGGAAGGAAGAGACCCAGTACTTC | CASSGSWKEETQYF
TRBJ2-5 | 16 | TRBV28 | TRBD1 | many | TGTGCCAGCAGTTTTAACCCGAGTGACAGGGGAGAGACCCAGTACTTC | CASSFNPSDRGETQYF
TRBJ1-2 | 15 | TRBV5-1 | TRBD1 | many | TGCGCCAGCAGCTTAACAGGGGACAACTACTATGGCTACACCTTC | CASSLTGDNYYGYTF
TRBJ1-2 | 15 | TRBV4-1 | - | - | TGCGCCAGCAGCCAAGATCCGGGGCAGGGGTATGGCTACACCTTC | CASSQDPGQGYGYTF
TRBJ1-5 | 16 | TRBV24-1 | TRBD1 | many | TGTGCCACCAGTGATCCCGGGACAGGGGGCCTAGGGCCCCAGCATTTT | CATSDPGTGGLGPQHF
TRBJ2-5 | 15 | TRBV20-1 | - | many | TGCAGTGGTGCCATCGGAGGCGCCAAACAAGAGACCCAGTACTTC | CSGAIGGAKQETQYF
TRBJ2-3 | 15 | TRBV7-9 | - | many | TGTGCCAGCAGCTTACTAAGCCGAAGCACAGATACGCAGTATTTT | CASSLLSRSTDTQYF
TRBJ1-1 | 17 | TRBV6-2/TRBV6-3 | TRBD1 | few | TGTGCCAGCAGTTTTGACAGGGGGCGAAGTAGGAACACTGAAGCTTTCTTT | CASSFDRGRSRNTEAFF
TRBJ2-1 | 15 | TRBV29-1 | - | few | TGCAGCGTTGACAGGGGAGATTCCTCCTACAATGAGCAGTTCTTC | CSVDRGDSSYNEQFF
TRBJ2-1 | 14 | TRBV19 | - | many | TGTGCCAGTAACCCCGGGACAGTGGGAGGTGAGCAGTTCTTC | CASNPGTVGGEQFF
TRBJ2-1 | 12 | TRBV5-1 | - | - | TGCGCCAGCAGCTTCAATTACAATGAGCAGTTCTTC | CASSFNYNEQFF
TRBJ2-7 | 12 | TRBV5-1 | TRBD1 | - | TGCGCCAGCAGCTCGACAGGGTCCGAGCAGTACTTC | CASSSTGSEQYF
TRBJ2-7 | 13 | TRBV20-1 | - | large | TGCAGTGCTAGAACCCGGTTCAACTACGAGCAGTACTTC | CSARTRFNYEQYF
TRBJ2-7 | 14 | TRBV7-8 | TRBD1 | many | TGTGCCAGCAGCTTAGCGCAGGGGGACTACGAGCAGTACTTC | CASSLAQGDYEQYF
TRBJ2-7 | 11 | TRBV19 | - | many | TGTGCCTCCGGAGAGGGGGGCGAGCAGTACTTC | CASGEGGEQYF
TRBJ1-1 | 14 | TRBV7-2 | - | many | TGTGCCAGCAGTTTATTACAGGGAAACACTGAAGCTTTCTTT | CASSLLQGNTEAFF
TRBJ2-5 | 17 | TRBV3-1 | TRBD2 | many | TGTGCCAGCAGCCAAGATTTGGTCGGGAGGGCGGAAGAGACCCAGTACTTC | CASSQDLVGRAEETQYF
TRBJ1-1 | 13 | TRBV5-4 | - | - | TGTGCCAGCAGCGCACCAGCAGTGGGAAAAGCTTTCTTT | CASSAPAVGKAFF
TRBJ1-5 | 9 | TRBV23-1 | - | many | TGCGCCAGCAGACAGCCCCAGCATTTT | CASRQPQHF
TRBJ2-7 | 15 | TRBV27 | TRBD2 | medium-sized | TGTGCCAGCAGTTTTAACCTAGCGGTGGGGGGAGAGCAGTACTTC | CASSFNLAVGGEQYF
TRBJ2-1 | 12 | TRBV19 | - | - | TGTGCCAGTAGTAGACAGGCCAGTGAGCAGTTCTTC | CASSRQASEQFF
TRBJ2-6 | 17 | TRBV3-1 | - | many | TGTGCCAGCAGCCAAGATCTCGGCAGGGCTGGGGCCAACGTCCTGACTTTC | CASSQDLGRAGANVLTF
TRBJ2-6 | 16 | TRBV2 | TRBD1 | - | TGTGCCAGCAGCTGGTCAGGGGGCTCTGGGGCCAACGTCCTGACTTTC | CASSWSGGSGANVLTF
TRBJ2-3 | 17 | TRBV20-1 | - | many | TGCAGTGCTAGGGGTTTCGGCGGGAAAGTACCCACAGATACGCAGTATTTT | CSARGFGGKVPTDTQYF
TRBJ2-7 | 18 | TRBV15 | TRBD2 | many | TGTGCCACCAGCAGAGACCCCCACGGGACTAGCGTTTTCTACGAGCAGTACTTC | CATSRDPHGTSVFYEQYF
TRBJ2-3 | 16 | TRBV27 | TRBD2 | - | TGTGCCAGCAGTTTCCTAGCGGGGGGGCTGGCAGATACGCAGTATTTT | CASSFLAGGLADTQYF
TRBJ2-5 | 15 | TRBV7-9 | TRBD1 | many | TGTGCCAGCAGTCCCGCTCGCTCGACAGGGGAGACCCAGTACTTC | CASSPARSTGETQYF
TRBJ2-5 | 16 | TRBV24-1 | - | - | TGTGCCACCAGTGATGGCCGGGGACACCTCCAAGAGACCCAGTACTTC | CATSDGRGHLQETQYF
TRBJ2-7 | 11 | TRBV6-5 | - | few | TGTGCCAGCAGTACCCTCTACGAGCAGTACTTC | CASSTLYEQYF
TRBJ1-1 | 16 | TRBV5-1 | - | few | TGCGCCAGCAGCTCCGGATTACAGGGCACCGGAGCCGAAGCTTTCTTT | CASSSGLQGTGAEAFF
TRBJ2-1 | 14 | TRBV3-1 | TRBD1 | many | TGTGCCAGCAGCCAATCCGGGACAGGGAATGAGCAGTTCTTC | CASSQSGTGNEQFF
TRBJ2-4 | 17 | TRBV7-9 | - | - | TGTGCCAGCAGCCCCAACAGCAAACCCATAGCCAAAAACATTCAGTACTTC | CASSPNSKPIAKNIQYF
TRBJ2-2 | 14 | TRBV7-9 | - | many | TGTGCCAGCAGACTCCTCGGGGATACCGGGGAGCTGTTTTTT | CASRLLGDTGELFF